The 13 T cell receptor beta chains below were found in one sample sequenced in a study of control samples from healthy donors and cancer patients. Method: immunoSEQ multiplex PCR; TCRdb's copy keeps in-frame clones and lacks some. Among some 120,000 clones, around 87% were seen once, and the ten largest hold about 3%. The sample taken for sequencing was blood. These receptors were taken from a man between 60 and 75 years old in good health.

This sequence joins TRBV28 and TRBJ1-1; D possibly corresponds to TRBD1 (5 bases). The CDR3 loop spans 15 amino acids. From germline, CDR1 is MDHEN and CDR2 SYDVKM. The V gene lost 2 bases and the J gene lost 3 bases, with 13 bases spanning the gap. CDR3 DNA sequence: TGTGCCAGCAGTTTAGGGGGATCGGGATACACTGAAGCTTTCTTT. It yields the protein CASSLGGSGYTEAFF. The complete variable domain, with remaining parts taken from reference TRBV28 and TRBJ1-1, reads DVKVTQSSRYLVKRTGEKVFLECVQDMDHENMFWYRQDPGLGLRLIYFSYDVKMKEKGDIPEGYSVSREKKERFSLILESASTNQTSMYLCASSLGGSGYTEAFFGQGTRLTVV.

The chain uses TRBV7-2 and TRBJ2-3; 7 nucleotides align to TRBD1. The CDR3 spans 15 residues. Germline assignment: CDR1 SGHTA and CDR2 FQGNSA. The junction had 11 bases not matched to a gene; V was cut back by 4 bases and J by 7 bases. CDR3 in amino acids: CASSSDRDRVNTQYF. CDR3 nucleotide sequence: TGTGCCAGCAGCTCAGACAGGGACCGAGTCAATACGCAGTATTTT.

This chain uses TRBV6-2 or TRBV6-3 with TRBJ1-2; the D is unclear. CDR3 length: 12 residues. The germline CDR1 and CDR2 sequences are MNHEY and SVGEGT. Trimming cost V 1 base and J 9 bases, with 9 bases left between them. CDR3 loop: CASSYYDNSYTF. The CDR3 coding sequence is TGTGCCAGCAGTTACTACGACAATAGCTACACCTTC.

CDR3 residues: CASSSELWQYF. The CDR3, as DNA: TGTGCCAGCAGTTCAGAGTTATGGCAGTACTTC. The chain joins TRBV28 to TRBJ2-7; D remains ambiguous. The CDR3 is made up of 11 amino acids. The germline gives CDR1 MDHEN, CDR2 SYDVKM. V was shortened by 4 bases and J by 9 bases, with 10 bases between the two germline ends.

This clone has a single count. This chain uses TRBV28 with TRBJ1-5; unclear D gene. CDR1 and CDR2 (germline): MDHEN, SYDVKM. There are 15 residues in the CDR3. This CDR3 is CASLGGFGERQPQHF. The CDR3 DNA reads as TGTGCTAGTTTAGGAGGGTTTGGTGAGCGTCAGCCCCAGCATTTT.

J is TRBJ1-1 and V is TRBV18, with D uncertain. With 1 base removed from V and 2 bases from J, the gap between germline ends came to 8 bases. The CDR3 has 14 amino acids. Germline-derived CDR1 and CDR2 are KGHSH and LQKENI. The CDR3 region has the DNA TGTGCCAGCTCACCACAGTCTTCTAACACTGAAGCTTTCTTT. This encodes CASSPQSSNTEAFF.

The V gene is TRBV19, the J gene TRBJ1-1, with no clear D. Germline CDR1 and CDR2: LNHDA and SQIVND (reference sequence). Trimming removed 7 bases from V and 4 bases from J, with 25 bases in between. This CDR3 is 17 amino acids long. The chain's CDR3 is CASTLHVGFRSGTEAFF. CDR3 DNA sequence: TGTGCCAGTACGCTGCACGTTGGATTTAGAAGCGGCACTGAAGCTTTCTTT. The whole variable domain, remainder taken from reference TRBV19 and TRBJ1-1, is DGGITQSPKYLFRKEGQNVTLSCEQNLNHDAMYWYRQDPGQGLRLIYYSQIVNDFQKGDIAEGYSVSREKKESFPLTVTSAQKNPTAFYLCASTLHVGFRSGTEAFFGQGTRLTVV.

The genes are TRBV28 and TRBJ1-5; tentatively, D is TRBD1 (6 bases). This CDR3 spans 14 amino acids. CDR1 is MDHEN and CDR2 is SYDVKM in the germline V gene. Trimming removed 6 bases from V and 6 bases from J, with 15 bases in between. CDR3 sequence reads: CASSNQGSVQPQHF. Written as DNA, the CDR3 is TGTGCCAGCAGCAATCAGGGGTCGGTTCAGCCCCAGCATTTT.

V is TRBV6-2 or TRBV6-3 and J is TRBJ1-2; D may be TRBD1 (6 bases). V was clipped by 5 bases and J by 7 bases, with 17 bases between them. Per the germline V gene, CDR1 is MNHEY and CDR2 is SVGEGT. The CDR3 runs 14 residues. CDR3 sequence (DNA): TGTGCCAGCAGTATTTCGACAGGACTGGGTGGCTACACCTTC. It specifies CASSISTGLGGYTF.

The V call is TRBV5-1, the J call TRBJ1-1; D remains unclear. V dropped 0 bases and J dropped 0 bases, with 15 bases sitting between them. CDR3 length equals 17 residues. Germline values: CDR1 SGHRS, CDR2 YFSETQ. The CDR3 reads CASSLAGSLFMNTEAFF. In nucleotides, the CDR3 is TGCGCCAGCAGCTTGGCCGGCAGTCTTTTCATGAACACTGAAGCTTTCTTT.

V is TRBV27 and J is TRBJ2-3; the D is unclear. There are 12 residues in the CDR3. Germline V gene data show CDR1 as MNHEY and CDR2 as SMNVEV (reference sequence). Trimming pared 6 bases from V and 2 bases from J, leaving 6 bases between. The CDR3 sequence is CASSTNTDTQYF. CDR3 nucleotide sequence: TGTGCCAGCAGCACCAACACAGATACGCAGTATTTT.

V usage is TRBV5-1 and J usage is TRBJ2-1, with TRBD1 identical over 7 bases. Losses at the gene ends were 3 bases for V and 6 bases for J; bases not matched to a gene: 6. Germline CDR1 is SGHRS and CDR2 is YFSETQ. The CDR3 has 14 residues. Here the CDR3 DNA reads TGCGCCAGCAGCTCCGACAGGGCTGCCAATGAGCAGTTCTTC. Encoded protein: CASSSDRAANEQFF.

The chain is built from TRBV18 and TRBJ1-2; D not resolved. Germline lookup yields CDR1 KGHSH and CDR2 LQKENI. The CDR3 length is 15 residues. The V and J ends lost 4 bases and 2 bases respectively, with 14 bases between them. CDR3 residues: CASSREGAVNYGYTF. CDR3 coding DNA: TGTGCCAGCTCACGAGAGGGAGCGGTAAACTATGGCTACACCTTC.